Presented here are 28 T cell receptor beta chains from one specimen sequenced in a study of early T cells in non-severe SARS-CoV-2 infection. TCRdb itself ran the 5' RACE reads through MiXCR, one entry per CDR3 protein. The sample has approximately 73,000 distinct CDR3 sequences; 13% are singletons. Sequencing input: whole blood. These receptors all come from an adult who was a healthcare worker with PCR-confirmed SARS-CoV-2 infection or an uninfected control (not recorded which).

This chain uses TRBV9 with TRBJ2-1; D remains unclear. Per the germline V gene, CDR1 is SGDLS and CDR2 is YYNGEE. With 10 bases removed from V and 15 bases from J, the gap between germline ends came to 11 bases. The CDR3 covers 8 residues. The CDR3 DNA sequence: TGTGCCCTACGAATGGGGTTCTTC. Protein product: CALRMGFF. Using reference TRBV9 and TRBJ2-1 for the parts outside the CDR3, the full variable domain is DSGVTQTPKHLITATGQRVTLRCSPRSGDLSVYWYQQSLDQGLQFLIQYYNGEERAKGNILERFSAQQFPDLHSELNLSSLELGDSALYFCALRMGFFGPGTRLTVL.

This clonotype was seen a few times. The V call is TRBV4-1, the J call TRBJ1-4, with TRBD1 matching 7 bases. Germline V gene data show CDR1 as MGHRA and CDR2 as YSYEKL. The CDR3 is made up of 15 amino acids. Trimming removed 7 bases from V and 7 bases from J; junction bases left unmatched: 12. The CDR3 coding sequence is TGCGCCAGCACCCCGGGAGACAGGGATGGTGAAAAACTGTTTTTT. This codes for CASTPGDRDGEKLFF.

This clonotype came up a few times. V gene TRBV7-6 combines with J gene TRBJ2-7, with D possibly matching TRBD1 (5 bases). The germline V and J ends were trimmed by 5 bases and 5 bases, with 19 bases remaining between them. Germline CDR1 reads SGHVS; CDR2 reads FNYEAQ. The CDR3 is 15 amino acids. In DNA form, the CDR3 reads TGTGCCAGCAGCCATGGTAGGGGCGCTTGGAACGAGCAGTACTTC. Its translation is CASSHGRGAWNEQYF.

The chain is built from TRBV10-3 and TRBJ2-6; D is ambiguous. This CDR3 contains 17 residues. With 6 bases removed from V and 0 bases from J, the gap between germline ends came to 15 bases. CDR1 and CDR2 from the germline V gene are ENHRY and SYGVKD. CDR3 loop: CAIRAVDPSSGANVLTF. The CDR3 nucleotides are TGTGCCATCAGGGCAGTGGACCCAAGCTCTGGGGCCAACGTCCTGACTTTC.

There are many counts of this clonotype. V usage is TRBV6-2 or TRBV6-3 and J usage is TRBJ2-5; D possibly corresponds to TRBD1 (6 bases). This CDR3 spans 15 amino acids. Per the germline V gene, CDR1 is MNHEY and CDR2 is SVGEGT. Trimming stripped 3 bases from V and 3 bases from J, with 14 bases between. The CDR3: CASSYTPQGEETQYF. DNA of the CDR3: TGTGCCAGCAGTTATACCCCACAGGGCGAAGAGACCCAGTACTTC.

This clonotype was seen many times. This chain joins TRBV27 and TRBJ1-1; the D is unclear. Trimming cost V 0 bases and J 0 bases, with 8 bases left between them. Germline loops: CDR1 MNHEY, CDR2 SMNVEV (reference sequence). CDR3 length equals 15 residues. The CDR3 coding sequence is TGTGCCAGCAGTTTATCGGGGAGCATGAACACTGAAGCTTTCTTT. The encoded protein is CASSLSGSMNTEAFF.

This clonotype has a count of ten or more. The CDR3 DNA reads as TGCGCCAGCAGCTCGACGGGACAGAAATCCTACGAGCAGTACTTC. Amino acids: CASSSTGQKSYEQYF. The genes are TRBV5-1 and TRBJ2-7; 7 nucleotides line up with TRBD1. Germline V lookup: CDR1 SGHRS, CDR2 YFSETQ. Germline trimming cut 3 bases from V and 1 base from J; bases unmatched to any gene: 7. This CDR3 spans 15 amino acids.

The table lists this clonotype with many counts. The gene calls are TRBV6-6 and TRBJ1-5, with 9 nucleotides matching TRBD1. The CDR3 loop spans 15 amino acids. Germline V lookup: CDR1 MNHNY, CDR2 SVGAGI (reference sequence). The junction had 5 bases not matched to a gene; V was cut back by 4 bases and J by 4 bases. The CDR3 sequence: CASSSGTGRNQPQHF. As DNA, the CDR3 is TGTGCCAGCAGTTCCGGGACAGGGCGGAATCAGCCCCAGCATTTT.

This clonotype has more than one count but fewer than ten. The CDR3 loop is CASSSVRHIQYF. The DNA for the CDR3 is TGTGCCAGCAGCTCAGTAAGACACATTCAGTACTTC. J is TRBJ2-4 and V is TRBV7-2; D uncertain. Germline CDR1 reads SGHTA; CDR2 reads FQGNSA. V lost 4 bases to trimming and J lost 8 bases, with 9 bases between them. The CDR3 spans 12 residues.

CDR3 coding DNA: TGCAGCGTTGAAGTGATGAACACTGAAGCTTTCTTT. This encodes CSVEVMNTEAFF. The V call is TRBV29-1, the J call TRBJ1-1; D is ambiguous. Germline V gives CDR1 SQVTM, CDR2 ANQGSEA. V was pared by 1 base and J by 0 bases, with 3 bases between. The CDR3 extends over 12 amino acids.

This clonotype was counted only a few times. V and J are TRBV7-8 and TRBJ1-3; D unresolved. Germline CDR1 and CDR2: SGHVS and FQNEAQ. The CDR3 loop spans 13 amino acids. Deletions cut 2 bases from V and 0 bases from J, with 2 bases between. CDR3 bases: TGTGCCAGCAGCTTAAGCTCTGGAAACACCATATATTTT. Amino acids: CASSLSSGNTIYF.

This clonotype rates as medium-sized. The chain combines TRBV21-1 with TRBJ1-3; TRBD1 is the table's D call and was not checked against the DNA. TRBV21-1 is labeled a pseudogene. The CDR3 contains 14 residues. The CDR3 region has the DNA TGTGCCAGCAGGGACAGGGGCTCTGGAAACACCATATATTTT. Translating gives CASRDRGSGNTIYF.

The gene calls are TRBV5-5 and TRBJ2-7; D is possibly TRBD2 (6 bases). CDR3 size: 12 residues. Germline V CDR1 and CDR2: SGHKS, YYEKEE (reference sequence). The V end lost 0 bases, the J end lost 6 bases, and 7 bases lay between the germline ends. For the CDR3, the DNA is TGTGCCAGCAGCTTGGTGGGGGGCGAGCAGTACTTC. This sequence encodes CASSLVGGEQYF.

At least ten counts were recorded for this clonotype. The V call is TRBV4-3, the J call TRBJ2-2; unclear D gene. V lost 0 bases and J 1 base, leaving 9 bases between the germline ends. The CDR3 spans 16 residues. In germline, CDR1 is LGHNA, CDR2 YSLEER. This chain's CDR3 is CASSQEPGRNTGELFF. CDR3 bases: TGCGCCAGCAGCCAAGAACCAGGAAGGAACACCGGGGAGCTGTTTTTT.

The chain uses TRBV4-3 and TRBJ1-1, with D perhaps matching TRBD1 (6 bases). The germline gives CDR1 LGHNA, CDR2 YSLEER. Deletions cut 4 bases from V and 6 bases from J, with 18 bases between. This CDR3 contains 15 residues. Here the CDR3 DNA reads TGCGCCAGCAGCCGATCCACAGGGATAGGGGCTGAAGCTTTCTTT. Its protein is CASSRSTGIGAEAFF.

This clonotype occurred a few times. J is TRBJ1-2 and V is TRBV5-5; D is undetermined. The V end was cut by 10 bases, the J end by 3 bases, with 13 bases between. Per the germline V gene, CDR1 is SGHKS and CDR2 is YYEKEE (reference sequence). The CDR3 contains 12 residues. CDR3 protein: CASHGSDYGYTF. The DNA of the CDR3 is TGTGCCTCTCACGGATCAGACTATGGCTACACCTTC.

The rearrangement joins TRBV6-2 or TRBV6-3 to TRBJ1-1, with D hard to call. Trimming removed 7 bases from V and 8 bases from J, with 17 bases in between. This CDR3 region has 13 residues. The germline V gene has CDR1 MNHEY and CDR2 SVGEGT. The CDR3 protein is CASNNPGSWEAFF. CDR3 in DNA: TGTGCCAGCAATAACCCCGGGTCGTGGGAAGCTTTCTTT.

The J gene is TRBJ1-2, the V gene TRBV20-1; perhaps TRBD1 as D (6 bases). The CDR3 extends over 14 amino acids. Looked up from germline, CDR1 is DFQATT and CDR2 is SNEGSKA (reference sequence). V was pared by 5 bases and J by 2 bases, with 15 bases between. CDR3 nucleotide sequence: TGCAGTGCTTACAGGGAAGAGTGGAACTATGGCTACACCTTC. This gives the protein CSAYREEWNYGYTF.

This clonotype was recorded at least ten times. This rearrangement joins TRBV20-1 to TRBJ1-1; D ambiguous. CDR3 length equals 14 residues. The germline V and J ends were trimmed by 0 bases and 5 bases, with 13 bases remaining between them. The germline CDR1 and CDR2 sequences are DFQATT and SNEGSKA (reference sequence). CDR3 nucleotide sequence: TGCAGTGCTAGAGATCTAGGGTCAGGTACTGAAGCTTTCTTT. This sequence encodes CSARDLGSGTEAFF.

This clonotype was found a few times. The chain recombines TRBV27 with TRBJ1-1, with D tentatively TRBD1 (5 bases). The CDR3 extends over 15 amino acids. Germline CDR1 MNHEY, CDR2 SMNVEV (reference sequence). The germline V and J ends were trimmed by 3 bases and 3 bases, with 14 bases remaining between them. CDR3 in amino acids: CASSLVPGQYTEAFF. In DNA form, the CDR3 reads TGTGCCAGCAGTTTGGTACCGGGGCAGTACACTGAAGCTTTCTTT.

This clonotype has at least ten counts. The chain couples TRBV28 to TRBJ2-7; possibly TRBD1 for D (7 bases). Germline values: CDR1 MDHEN, CDR2 SYDVKM. The ends were cut back, 2 bases at V and 9 bases at J, with 11 bases in the middle. This CDR3 comprises 12 residues. The CDR3 sequence: CASSLQGGGQYF. The CDR3 DNA is TGTGCCAGCAGTTTACAGGGGGGCGGGCAGTACTTC.

This clonotype was seen ten or more times. The V gene is TRBV7-8, the J gene TRBJ2-7, with D possibly being TRBD1 (6 bases). CDR1 is SGHVS and CDR2 is FQNEAQ in the germline V gene. Trimming stripped 2 bases from V and 4 bases from J, with 15 bases between. The CDR3 is 15 amino acids. CDR3 protein: CASSLRAGTPYEQYF. As DNA, the CDR3 is TGTGCCAGCAGCTTAAGGGCCGGGACACCTTACGAGCAGTACTTC.

This clonotype was observed a few times. This chain connects TRBV27 to TRBJ1-1; tentatively, D is TRBD1 (5 bases). V lost 5 bases and J lost 6, with 16 bases in between. This CDR3 comprises 14 residues. Looked up from germline, CDR1 is MNHEY and CDR2 is SMNVEV (reference sequence). The CDR3 reads CASSPYQGLAEAFF. The CDR3 bases are TGTGCCAGCAGTCCCTATCAGGGTCTGGCTGAAGCTTTCTTT.

This sequence joins TRBV6-4 and TRBJ1-1, with 10 bases that match TRBD1. Germline lookup yields CDR1 MRHNA and CDR2 SNTAGT. The CDR3 runs 14 residues. V lost 10 bases, J lost 1 base, and 6 bases stayed unmatched. The CDR3 DNA reads TGTGCCACCCGAAGGGACAGGGGGAACACTGAAGCTTTCTTT. It translates to CATRRDRGNTEAFF.

This chain connects TRBV2 to TRBJ1-6; D is possibly TRBD1 (5 bases). The CDR3 totals 15 residues. In germline, CDR1 is SNHLY, CDR2 FYNNEI. V was trimmed by 2 bases and J by 9 bases, leaving 14 bases between them. This CDR3 reads CASSERAQRGSPLHF. Written as DNA, the CDR3 is TGTGCCAGCAGTGAACGGGCCCAAAGGGGTTCACCCCTCCACTTT.

The chain carries TRBV9 and TRBJ2-7; D is possibly TRBD1 (6 bases). In germline, CDR1 is SGDLS, CDR2 YYNGEE. Trimming took off 0 bases at V and 10 bases at J, with 11 bases between the two ends. The CDR3 is made up of 12 amino acids. CDR3 DNA sequence: TGTGCCAGCAGCGTAGGGCAGGGGCAACAGTACTTC. Encoded protein: CASSVGQGQQYF.

This clonotype turned up a few times. The J gene is TRBJ2-1, the V gene TRBV11-2, with D perhaps TRBD1 (5 bases). The CDR3 length is 15 residues. The germline CDR1 and CDR2 sequences are SGHAT and FQNNGV. V gave up 5 bases and J gave up 0 bases, with 11 bases separating them. The CDR3 sequence: CASSPTDSSYNEQFF. CDR3 nucleotides: TGTGCCAGCAGCCCAACCGACAGCTCCTACAATGAGCAGTTCTTC.

The chain uses TRBV27 and TRBJ2-1, with a possible D match to TRBD2 (6 bases). V lost 7 bases, J lost 14 bases, and 12 bases lay in between. Germline assignment: CDR1 MNHEY and CDR2 SMNVEV (reference sequence). The CDR3 consists of 10 residues. The CDR3 spells CASKGLWKFF. The CDR3, as DNA: TGTGCCAGCAAAGGACTATGGAAGTTCTTC.